These 23 T cell receptor beta chains were all obtained from the same sample, sequenced in a study of identical twins. Each CDR3 protein gets one entry after TCRdb re-called the 5' RACE reads with MiXCR. The table lists some 590,000 distinct CDR3 sequences, approximately 10% of them singletons. The data were also submitted as part of a second study, on yellow fever vaccine responses in identical twins.

Material for sequencing was PBMCs. The receptors were gathered from a woman younger than 30 in good health.

This clonotype was found many times. The chain carries TRBV30 and TRBJ1-2; D is possibly TRBD1 (6 bases). Germline V gene lookup returns CDR1 GTSNPN and CDR2 SVGIG (reference sequence). The CDR3 spans 13 residues. Trimming removed 2 bases from V and 5 bases from J, with 12 bases in between. Here the CDR3 DNA reads TGTGCCTGGAGTCCCCCAGGGGCATATGGCTACACCTTC. It specifies CAWSPPGAYGYTF.

This clonotype was found many times. This chain uses TRBV5-1 with TRBJ2-3, with TRBD2 matching 7 bases. The germline gives CDR1 SGHRS, CDR2 YFSETQ. There are 14 residues in the CDR3. The trim removed 5 bases at V and 6 bases at J, leaving 9 bases unmatched. The CDR3 here is CASRSGDPPDTQYF. Here the CDR3 DNA reads TGCGCCAGCAGGAGCGGGGACCCACCCGATACGCAGTATTTT.

CDR3 loop: CASSPSPHSSTDTQYF. Written as DNA, the CDR3 is TGTGCCAGCAGCCCAAGCCCGCACTCTAGCACAGATACGCAGTATTTT. This chain links TRBV3-1 with TRBJ2-3; no firm D call. This CDR3 comprises 16 residues. CDR1 and CDR2 from the germline V gene are LGHDT and YNNKEL (reference sequence). Trimming removed 4 bases from V and 0 bases from J, with 14 bases in between.

This clonotype was seen ten or more times. The rearrangement joins TRBV6-5 to TRBJ2-7; TRBD2 is a possible D gene (5 bases). V was pared by 2 bases and J by 2 bases, with 10 bases between. Germline CDR1 and CDR2: MNHEY and SVGAGI. The CDR3 contains 14 residues. The CDR3 region is CASSYHSGTYEQYF. DNA of the CDR3: TGTGCCAGCAGTTACCATTCGGGAACCTACGAGCAGTACTTC.

This clonotype was counted ten times or more. The chain uses TRBV28 and TRBJ1-6; D may be TRBD1 (5 bases). CDR1 and CDR2 from the germline V gene are MDHEN and SYDVKM. This CDR3 spans 15 amino acids. The V end lost 2 bases, the J end lost 3 bases, and 8 bases lay between the germline ends. The CDR3 reads CASSLRGNYNSPLHF. The DNA for the CDR3 is TGTGCCAGCAGTTTAAGGGGAAACTATAATTCACCCCTCCACTTT.

This clonotype was observed many times. The chain uses TRBV3-1 and TRBJ2-5; weak D call: TRBD2 (6 bases). V lost 8 bases to trimming and J lost 4 bases, with 17 bases between them. Looked up from germline, CDR1 is LGHDT and CDR2 is YNNKEL (reference sequence). This CDR3 comprises 14 residues. As DNA, the CDR3 is TGTGCCAGCCTTCTCGCGGGAAAAGCAGAGACCCAGTACTTC. It yields the protein CASLLAGKAETQYF.

In this sample, this clonotype turned up a few times. The chain recombines TRBV5-5 with TRBJ2-3; D gene uncertain. Germline CDR1 is SGHKS and CDR2 is YYEKEE (reference sequence). Deletions cut 3 bases from V and 4 bases from J, with 12 bases between. The CDR3 has 14 amino acids. The CDR3 here is CASSSFVAADTQYF. In nucleotides, the CDR3 is TGTGCCAGCAGCTCCTTTGTAGCCGCAGATACGCAGTATTTT.

At least ten counts were recorded for this clonotype. The chain joins TRBV5-1 to TRBJ1-3; tentative D call: TRBD1 (5 bases). V lost 1 base to trimming and J lost 0 bases, with 8 bases between them. The CDR3 contains 15 residues. Per the germline V gene, CDR1 is SGHRS and CDR2 is YFSETQ. CDR3 DNA sequence: TGCGCCAGCAGCTTGCAGGGTACCTCTGGAAACACCATATATTTT. Protein product: CASSLQGTSGNTIYF.

The CDR3 region has the DNA TGTGCCAGCAGCCCATTACTACTGCAGGGCCGAAATGGCTACACCTTC. It is translated as CASSPLLLQGRNGYTF. The chain combines TRBV7-9 with TRBJ1-2; possible D gene TRBD1, 5 bases. Trimming took off 5 bases at V and 6 bases at J, with 22 bases between the two ends. The CDR3 has 16 residues. Germline-derived CDR1 and CDR2 are SEHNR and FQNEAQ (reference sequence).

This clonotype was picked up many times. This chain connects TRBV4-3 to TRBJ2-1; a weak D match, TRBD2 (5 bases). V dropped 0 bases and J dropped 9 bases, with 9 bases sitting between them. This CDR3 region has 13 residues. From germline, CDR1 is LGHNA and CDR2 YSLEER. CDR3 DNA: TGCGCCAGCAGCCAAGATCGGGGTGGTGAGCAGTTCTTC. It yields the protein CASSQDRGGEQFF.

This clonotype turned up a few times. V usage is TRBV6-5 and J usage is TRBJ1-2; the match to TRBD1 covers 8 bases. V shed 5 bases, J shed 1 base, and the junction held 12 bases outside the gene matches. CDR1 MNHEY and CDR2 SVGAGI come from the germline V gene. The CDR3 covers 17 residues. CDR3 nucleotides: TGTGCCAGCAGTCACAATGGGGACAGGTCCTTTAACTATGGCTACACCTTC. Its translation: CASSHNGDRSFNYGYTF.

This clonotype was detected a few times. The chain combines TRBV2 with TRBJ2-1; 11 bases match TRBD2. This CDR3 spans 16 amino acids. J was trimmed by 4 bases and V by 8 bases; bases with no gene match: 10. Germline assignment: CDR1 SNHLY and CDR2 FYNNEI. CDR3 coding DNA: TGTGCCAGCGGGGTACTAGCGGGAGATCCTTACAATGAGCAGTTCTTC. Translated, it gives CASGVLAGDPYNEQFF. Filled out from reference TRBV2 and TRBJ2-1, the complete variable domain reads EPEVTQTPSHQVTQMGQEVILRCVPISNHLYFYWYRQILGQKVEFLVSFYNNEISEKSEIFDDQFSVERPDGSNFTLKIRSTKLEDSAMYFCASGVLAGDPYNEQFFGPGTRLTVL.

This clonotype was seen at least ten times. This chain links TRBV12-3 or TRBV12-4 with TRBJ1-5, with D unresolved. The CDR3 runs 17 residues. Trimming took 3 bases from V and 0 from J, leaving 15 bases between them. The CDR3 here is CASSFLGKTTSNQPQHF. The CDR3, as DNA: TGTGCCAGCAGTTTTTTAGGAAAGACCACTAGCAATCAGCCCCAGCATTTT.

This clonotype was recorded a few times. The V call is TRBV11-2, the J call TRBJ2-7; possibly TRBD2 for D (5 bases). The CDR3 extends over 17 amino acids. The V gene lost 5 bases and the J gene lost 1 base, with 21 bases spanning the gap. CDR1 is SGHAT, CDR2 FQNNGV, per germline. The CDR3, as DNA: TGTGCCAGCAGCCGCAGGTACGAGGGCCCGAGTTCCTACGAGCAGTACTTC. Amino acid sequence: CASSRRYEGPSSYEQYF.

This clonotype was counted between two and nine times. CDR3 sequence (DNA): TGTGCCAGCAGCTTAGAGGGACAGGGGTTATATAGCAATCAGCCCCAGCATTTT. This encodes CASSLEGQGLYSNQPQHF. The chain has TRBV11-1 and TRBJ1-5, with 10 nucleotides matching TRBD1. The CDR3 has 18 amino acids. The trim removed 1 base at V and 0 bases at J, leaving 6 bases unmatched. The V gene's germline CDR1 is SGHAT and CDR2 FQDESV (reference sequence).

The chain combines TRBV4-1 with TRBJ2-7, with 8 bases matching TRBD1. Germline V CDR1 and CDR2: MGHRA, YSYEKL. V dropped 1 base and J dropped 3; count of bases not matched to a gene: 5. The CDR3 has 15 amino acids. CDR3 sequence reads: CASSQATGDRYEQYF. CDR3 nucleotide sequence: TGCGCCAGCAGCCAAGCGACAGGGGACCGCTACGAGCAGTACTTC.

V usage is TRBV7-9 and J usage is TRBJ1-1; possibly TRBD1 for D (5 bases). There are 14 residues in the CDR3. Germline V gene data show CDR1 as SEHNR and CDR2 as FQNEAQ (reference sequence). Trimming cost V 6 bases and J 6 bases, with 17 bases left between them. The CDR3 region is CASSEGPGTSEAFF. CDR3 DNA sequence: TGTGCCAGCAGTGAAGGGCCAGGGACGTCTGAAGCTTTCTTT. The full variable domain, its missing parts supplied by reference TRBV7-9 and TRBJ1-1, is DTGVSQNPRHKITKRGQNVTFRCDPISEHNRLYWYRQTLGQGPEFLTYFQNEAQLEKSRLLSDRFSAERPKGSFSTLEIQRTEQGDSAMYLCASSEGPGTSEAFFGQGTRLTVV.

The rearrangement uses TRBV12-3 or TRBV12-4 and TRBJ2-7; tentative D call: TRBD1 (5 bases). V lost 6 bases to trimming and J lost 0 bases, with 9 bases between them. This CDR3 region has 13 residues. CDR3: CASRQDPSYEQYF. DNA of the CDR3: TGTGCCAGCAGACAGGACCCCTCCTACGAGCAGTACTTC.

This clonotype was seen many times. The genes are TRBV10-3 and TRBJ1-1; a possible D gene is TRBD1 (5 bases). Trimming took 2 bases from V and 0 from J, leaving 10 bases between them. Germline V gene data show CDR1 as ENHRY and CDR2 as SYGVKD. The CDR3 contains 15 residues. The CDR3 sequence: CAISEGAALNTEAFF. DNA for the CDR3: TGTGCCATCAGTGAGGGGGCAGCCCTGAACACTGAAGCTTTCTTT.

V usage is TRBV6-1 and J usage is TRBJ2-3; 8 bases fit TRBD1. V gave up 6 bases and J gave up 5 bases; unmatched junction bases: 4. The germline V gene has CDR1 MNHNS and CDR2 SASEGT. The CDR3 consists of 13 residues. CDR3 sequence reads: CASRQTGEDTQYF. DNA of the CDR3: TGTGCCAGCAGACAGACAGGGGAAGATACGCAGTATTTT.

This chain joins TRBV19 and TRBJ1-1; 8 bases are a match to TRBD1. V lost 9 bases to trimming and J lost 5 bases; unmatched junction nucleotides: 8. This CDR3 is 13 amino acids long. CDR1 is LNHDA and CDR2 is SQIVND in the germline V gene (reference sequence). The DNA for the CDR3 is TGTGCCAGCAACCAGGGGGCGCGGACTGAAGCTTTCTTT. It yields the protein CASNQGARTEAFF.

This chain joins TRBV29-1 and TRBJ2-7; D is possibly TRBD1 or TRBD2 (6 bases each). Trimming removed 7 bases at V and 3 bases at J, with 22 bases between. This CDR3 spans 15 amino acids. Germline V gene lookup returns CDR1 SQVTM and CDR2 ANQGSEA. The CDR3 DNA reads as TGCAGCGGTCTGGGGTATTGGAGGGGGAACTACGAGCAGTACTTC. It codes for CSGLGYWRGNYEQYF.

The chain is built from TRBV28 and TRBJ1-4; D ambiguous. The CDR3 extends over 14 amino acids. Germline-derived CDR1 and CDR2 are MDHEN and SYDVKM. Trimming pared 4 bases from V and 0 bases from J, leaving 6 bases between. CDR3 in amino acids: CASSSPATNEKLFF. The CDR3 bases are TGTGCCAGCAGTTCCCCCGCAACTAATGAAAAACTGTTTTTT.